This T cell receptor beta chain was identified during a study of OX40 agonist ivuxolimab in advanced cancers. CDR1 is SGHNT and CDR2 is YYREEE in the germline V gene (reference sequence). V lost 5 bases and J lost 5, with 16 bases in between. This CDR3 has 14 residues. Assay used: immunoSEQ multiplex PCR; TCRdb lists only in-frame clones, some missing. Of 81,000 or so clones in the sample, more than 70% were seen once. This receptor was identified in an adult with an advanced solid tumor such as melanoma, head and neck, liver or kidney cancer. The input for sequencing was CD4+ or CD8+ T cells sorted from blood, taken in a trial of the OX40 agonist ivuxolimab. This chain connects TRBV5-4 to TRBJ2-5, with a possible D match to TRBD1 (6 bases). In DNA form, the CDR3 reads TGTGCCAGCAGTCGCCCTGGGGGCACGGAGACCCAGTACTTC. Translating it yields CASSRPGGTETQYF. Full variable domain (outside the CDR3, taken from reference TRBV5-4 and TRBJ2-5): ETGVTQSPTHLIKTRGQQVTLRCSSQSGHNTVSWYQQALGQGPQFIFQYYREEENGRGNFPPRFSGLQFPNYSSELNVNALELDDSALYLCASSRPGGTETQYFGPGTRLLVL.